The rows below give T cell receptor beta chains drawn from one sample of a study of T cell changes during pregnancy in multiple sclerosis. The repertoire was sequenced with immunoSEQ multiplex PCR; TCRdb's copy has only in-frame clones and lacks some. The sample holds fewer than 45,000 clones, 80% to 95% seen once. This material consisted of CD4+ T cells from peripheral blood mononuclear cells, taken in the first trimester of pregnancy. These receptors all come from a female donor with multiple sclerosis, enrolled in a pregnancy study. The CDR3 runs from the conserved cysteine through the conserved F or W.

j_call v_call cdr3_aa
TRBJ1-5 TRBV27 CASSLTGTPRNQPQHF
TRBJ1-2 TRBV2 CASSERDRVGHGYTF
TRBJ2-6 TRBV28 CASSLPLTSSGANVLTF
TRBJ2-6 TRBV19 CARTGQILSGANVLTF
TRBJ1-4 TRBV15 CATSRGGTGSLFF
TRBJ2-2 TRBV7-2 CASSPTGRRSGELFF
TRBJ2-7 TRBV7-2 CASSLEFGMFEQYF
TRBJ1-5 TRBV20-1 CSAPDRYQHF
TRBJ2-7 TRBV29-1 CSARGDTSYEQYF
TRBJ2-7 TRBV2 CASTYGTDIYEQYF
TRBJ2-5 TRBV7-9 CASSLNFAGGAVGETQYF
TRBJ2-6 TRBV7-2 CASSPAGVSGANVLTF
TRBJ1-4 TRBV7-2 CASSFYGQQNEKLFF
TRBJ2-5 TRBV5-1 CASSTQETQYF
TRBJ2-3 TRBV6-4 CASSQDRGYTDTQYF
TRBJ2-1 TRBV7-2 CASSFRSSGSYNEQFF
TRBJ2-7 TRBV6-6 CASSHLQGGNEQYF
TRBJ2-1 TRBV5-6 CASSQASNNEQFF
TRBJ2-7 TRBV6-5 CASSYGTSFGRNEQYF
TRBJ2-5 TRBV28 CASSPGGDRGGTQYF
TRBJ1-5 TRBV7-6 CASSSVPGQGTAGQPQHF
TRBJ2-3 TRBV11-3 CASSSSSGREHTQYF
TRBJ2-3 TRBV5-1 CASSLQGPTDTQYF
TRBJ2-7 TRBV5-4 CASSLAAGVEYF
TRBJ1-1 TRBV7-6 CASSLNPDSSNTEAFF
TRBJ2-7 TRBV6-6 CASSYIRDEQYF
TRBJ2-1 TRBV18 CASSPLASEQFF
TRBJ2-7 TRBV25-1 CASSGLTEQYF
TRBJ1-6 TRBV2 CASSFTGGLNSPLHF
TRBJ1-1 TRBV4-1 CASSQGDRVTEAFF
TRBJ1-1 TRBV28 CASSPNRGLGTEAFF
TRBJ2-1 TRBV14 CASSQNSGTGLEQFF
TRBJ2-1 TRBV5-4 CASSQAPTGQGANEQFF
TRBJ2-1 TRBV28 CASSTLLGEQFF